This T cell receptor beta chain was identified during a study of cytomegalovirus exposure and HLA in healthy donors (TCRdb year 2017). Background on the whole study: In an earlier analysis of roughly 500 of the donors, 250 to 350 Gb of sequence data and 100 million or so unique TCR beta sequences from about 190 million T cells were reported. An early release covering just under 650 HLA-typed donors comprised approximately 290 gigabases of sequencing data and about 90 million unique TCR sequences. Among the roughly 370 genotyped donors, around 81% belonged to the genetic ancestry cluster associated with self-reported Caucasian donors. The study was designed to test whether signatures of past pathogen exposure could be identified by cataloging public T cell receptors. The study profiled the T cell repertoires of hundreds of subjects by immunosequencing and related them to cytomegalovirus serostatus. A separate validation cohort of roughly 130 different subjects was used in addition to the approximately 610-subject first cohort. To predict cytomegalovirus infection status, the study combined high-throughput TCR immunosequencing, statistical association of individual TCRs with disease status, and machine learning. To study patterns of TCR occurrence, a later analysis re-analyzed previously published TCR beta repertoires from around 700 donors and added high-resolution HLA genotyping. The later analysis used no new phenotypic data to find candidate immune exposures, relying instead on TCR beta sequences and their occurrence across donors. An earlier analysis of nearly 600 of the donors applied high-throughput TCR beta sequencing to assess whether each TCR beta V gene segment acted as functional or pseudogenic. Donor age, sex, ethnicity and CMV serostatus were compiled alongside the repertoire data. In a later genetic analysis, genome-wide SNP genotypes for about 65% of the 666 donors were used, and that subset was treated as a discovery cohort. Every discovery cohort repertoire had been produced on one sequencing platform. HLA typing covered class I and class II loci at four-digit resolution. The number of donors typed differed by locus, with about 629-630 for A, B, C, DRB1 and DQB1, around 560 for DQA1, 600 to 610 for DPA1, and about 450 for DPB1. Several DR-DQ haplotypes were handled as single units for association and clustering because linkage in the cohort was strong. On average, about 200,000 unique TCR beta nucleotide sequences were sequenced per donor among a few hundred genotyped donors of the cohort, with about 17% of those sequences being non-productive. Overall study outcomes, separate from this receptor: It was suggested by the authors that the approach could potentially be generalized to other disease states and immunological phenotypes. Linkage disequilibrium might explain the correlated functional status among segregating V segments, but an unknown experimental factor could not be excluded. Most CMV-associated TCR beta chains appeared to be HLA-restricted in a later analysis, and the HLA associations seemed to be driven largely by CMV exposure. The only immune exposure information available for the cohort was CMV serostatus. The classifier was reported to diagnose cytomegalovirus status with high specificity and sensitivity in both the original cohort and the validation cohort. In vitro tests confirmed that three of the cytomegalovirus-associated TCR beta chains recognize cytomegalovirus antigens. Because HLA typing was unavailable for some donors at each locus, only the typed subset was used in association tests. Presence/absence analyses assumed roughly uniform sequencing depth across donors, an assumption that may not hold. At a false discovery rate of 0.05, a later analysis linked around 15,000 TCR beta sequences to specific HLA alleles. The study gave a list of some 150 TCR beta chains associated with cytomegalovirus. When HLA alleles, especially DR and DQ, strongly co-occurred, TCR associations were difficult to assign to individual alleles. The cohort was sequenced for TCR beta chains only, and without alpha or paired-chain data the features that could be detected were limited. The 87-base-pair reads could not distinguish some IMGT-functional V segments, including TRBV6-2 and TRBV6-3, so those segments were excluded. A further reported finding was that TCR beta sequences accurately predicted the HLA-A and HLA-B alleles for most subjects in the first cohort. Most TCR sequences were seen in very few donors, while some public TCRs were found in many individuals. In a later analysis, TCR association rates were found to vary across HLA loci, with the most associated TCRs seen for DRB1 alleles and the fewest for HLA-C alleles. Compared with equally common non-associated chains, HLA-associated TCR beta chains in a later analysis were more clonally expanded and had lower generation probabilities. A group of highly shared sequence variants was considered likely to be a technical artifact of the sequencing pipeline. According to a later genetic analysis, donors in an Asian-associated ancestry cluster had fewer N-insertions in productive TCRs than the approximately 670-donor mean. A later analysis reported that several top co-occurrence clusters appeared linked to parvovirus B19, influenza, CMV and Epstein-Barr virus. An association between a missense DCLRE1C variant and V-gene and J-gene trimming of TCR beta chains was found in a later genetic analysis and replicated in an independent cohort. In an earlier analysis of some 500 of the donors, most TCR beta V segments were observed in productive rearrangements about 87% or about 30% of the time, broadly matching IMGT annotations. Because counts were too low, around 17 rarely observed V segments, including chromosome 9 orphons, were left out of the earlier analysis of a few hundred of the donors.

In total, 500 to 700 healthy bone marrow donors made up the cohort. All cohort members were sampled while nominally healthy, although unrecorded immune exposures were likely present. CMV serostatus was recorded as positive for 289 and negative for 352 of the 666 cohort members, whereas no CMV serostatus was recorded for the donor in question. Every donor gave a peripheral blood sample, and the peripheral blood mononuclear cells from that sample were used for TCR beta sequencing. The Qiagen DNeasy Blood Extraction Kit was used to extract genomic DNA from the blood cell samples. V is shortened by 4 bases, J by 3 bases, and the region joining them spans 16 bases. The germline V gene specifies SGHTA as CDR1 and FQGTGA as CDR2. Spanning cysteine to phenylalanine, the CDR3 consists of 15 amino acids. Only the CDR3 DNA is retained, 45 bases long and in frame from the first base. Libraries were made using the immunoSEQ multiplex PCR assay. A mixture of 60 forward primers for TCR Vbeta segments and 13 reverse primers for TCR Jbeta segments was used in the multiplex PCR. A multiplex PCR assay on genomic DNA amplified the CDR3 region of rearranged TCR beta genes. On the Illumina HiSeq System, the amplified TCR beta libraries were sequenced as 87-base-pair reads. The authors processed their data as follows. In a later analysis, some 80 million unique TCR beta chains were counted across the roughly 700 repertoires, and approximately 11 million of these chains were shared by at least two donors. Raw reads were error-corrected and collapsed into unique sequences with a nearest-neighbor algorithm that merged closely related sequences to remove PCR and sequencing errors. Alignment of CDR3 sequences to IMGT reference sequences was used to assign V, D and J gene segments. Each retained sequence needed at least a six-nucleotide match to both a V gene segment and a J gene segment. A rearrangement counted as productive if the CDR3 had no stop codons and remained in frame with V and J, and every other rearrangement counted as non-productive. CDR3 was defined by IMGT convention, running from the second conserved V-encoded cysteine to the conserved J-encoded phenylalanine. In an earlier analysis of more than 550 of the donors, sequences lacking an unambiguous match to a single V gene segment were excluded. An earlier analysis of a few hundred of the donors called V segments functional above 56.7% productive rearrangements and segregating when the between-donor standard deviation exceeded 5%. A statistical classification framework was built to diagnose cytomegalovirus status from the catalog of TCR beta chain sequences. In a later analysis, TCR nucleotide sequences were compared against IMGT/GENE-DB human TR gene sequences so that V and J genes could be assigned. Using the TCRdist pipeline, a later analysis assigned CDR3 sequences along with most-parsimonious VDJ recombination scenarios. In a later analysis, each TCR beta chain was defined by its CDR3 amino acid sequence together with its V-gene family, and reads without a unique V-gene family were excluded. To address suspected cross-contamination and a sequencing artifact, a later analysis removed a few hundred highly shared, low-generation-probability nucleotide sequences. For each public chain, a later analysis derived a clonal expansion index from normalized ranks of inferred template counts within each repertoire. Generation probabilities in a later analysis came from a VDJ recombination model fitted to out-of-frame rearrangements, and those results were checked against IGoR. In a later analysis, hypergeometric tests were used to score TCR-TCR, TCR-HLA and TCR-CMV co-occurrence, with a repertoire-size bias correction applied to TCR pairs. A later analysis estimated false discovery rates by permuting HLA or CMV assignments 20 times. In a later analysis, co-occurring TCRs were grouped using DBSCAN, with TCRdist sequence similarity added in when clustering inside HLA-allele-positive subsets. For co-occurrence clustering, repertoires with fewer than 30,000 or more than 120,000 public chains were excluded, along with 4 to 6 repertoires with anomalous nucleotide sharing. The table was pulled from immuneACCESS by TCRdb, which kept in-frame rearrangements only. Such tables lose some clones; where checked, under half of the loss comes from unresolved V genes, and the rest has no known cause. V, J and clone size reflect that table, while D and trimming were determined from the DNA. In this sample the table shows approximately 200,000 clones, approximately 87% of which occur a single time. Over 1% of the sample is taken by the ten largest.

Of note for this clone: There is no known antigen for this receptor. No much larger clone is present one base from it, and per-base qualities are unavailable.

Material for sequencing was PBMCs. Recombination joined TRBV7-3 with TRBJ2-7; matching of 6 bases hints at TRBD2 as the D gene. This TCR came from a human donor in good health. The CDR3: CASSSRTGLNYEQYF. The nucleotides are TGTGCCAGCAGCTCGCGGACGGGACTCAACTACGAGCAGTACTTC.